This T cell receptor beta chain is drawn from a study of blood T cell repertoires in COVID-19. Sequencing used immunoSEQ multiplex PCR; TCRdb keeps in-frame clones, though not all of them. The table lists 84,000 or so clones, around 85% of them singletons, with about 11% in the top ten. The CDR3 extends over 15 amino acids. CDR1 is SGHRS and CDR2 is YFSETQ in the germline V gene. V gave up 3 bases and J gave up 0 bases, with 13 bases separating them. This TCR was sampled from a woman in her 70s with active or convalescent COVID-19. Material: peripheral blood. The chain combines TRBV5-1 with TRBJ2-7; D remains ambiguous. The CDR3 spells CASSSYLESSYEQYF. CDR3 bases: TGCGCCAGCAGCTCATACCTAGAGAGCTCCTACGAGCAGTACTTC. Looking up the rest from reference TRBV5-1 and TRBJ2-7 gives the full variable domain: KAGVTQTPRYLIKTRGQQVTLSCSPISGHRSVSWYQQTPGQGLQFLFEYFSETQRNKGNFPGRFSGRQFSNSRSEMNVSTLELGDSALYLCASSSYLESSYEQYFGPGTRLTVT.